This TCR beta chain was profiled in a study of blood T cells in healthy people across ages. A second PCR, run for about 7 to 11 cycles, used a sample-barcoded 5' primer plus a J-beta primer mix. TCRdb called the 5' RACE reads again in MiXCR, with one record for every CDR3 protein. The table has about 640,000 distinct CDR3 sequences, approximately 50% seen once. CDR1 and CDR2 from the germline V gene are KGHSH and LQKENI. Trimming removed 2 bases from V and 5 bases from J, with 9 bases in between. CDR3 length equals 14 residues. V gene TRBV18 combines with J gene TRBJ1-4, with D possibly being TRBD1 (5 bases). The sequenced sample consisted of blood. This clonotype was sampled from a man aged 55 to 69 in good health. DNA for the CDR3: TGTGCCAGCTCACCATTCGGGGCAAATGAAAAACTGTTTTTT. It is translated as CASSPFGANEKLFF.